The present T cell receptor beta chain was sequenced within a study of Graves' ophthalmopathy and Graves' hyperthyroidism. This clonotype was counted ten times or more. The CDR3 extends over 14 amino acids. CDR1 and CDR2 (germline): SGHTA, FQGTGA. V was shortened by 5 bases and J by 2 bases, with 9 bases between the two germline ends. Ophthalmopathy not arising within 18 months of follow-up defined hyperthyroidism as stable. Amplification of TCR beta CDR3 regions used RNA transcripts. Second-round multiplex PCR followed a first-round RT-PCR using HTBI primers. TCRdb reanalysed the multiplex PCR reads using MiXCR and keeps one entry per CDR3 protein. The sample lists just over 400,000 distinct CDR3 sequences; roughly 20% were seen once.

The clonotype originates from a woman between 18 and 29 years old with stable Graves' hyperthyroidism. V and J are TRBV7-3 and TRBJ2-2; no clear D. Source material: peripheral blood. CDR3 protein: CASSQNSNTGELFF. CDR3 nucleotide sequence: TGTGCCAGCAGCCAAAACAGTAACACCGGGGAGCTGTTTTTT.